This is a list of T cell receptor beta chains from one sample in a study of shared clonotypes between healthy human individuals. The repertoire was sequenced with immunoSEQ multiplex PCR; TCRdb's copy has only in-frame clones and lacks some. The sample records some 2,500,000 clones, roughly 93% being singletons. The sequenced sample consisted of naive CD4+ T cells from PBMCs. The receptor set was obtained from a man aged 18-30 years in good health. Some clones in this sample may be carry-over from other donors' samples. Each CDR3 is given with its conserved first and last residue. A D gene is named only where the DNA matches it firmly. Expanded clones are given a class, and other clones once, few, many or no size at all.

V gene	J gene	clone size	D gene	CDR3 DNA	CDR3 protein
TRBV2	TRBJ2-3	.	.	TGTGCCAGCAGGCGCCAAGGTCTGGATACGCAGTATTTT	CASRRQGLDTQYF
TRBV5-4	TRBJ2-7	.	.	TGTGCCAGCACCCCAAGAGGGGGGGGGATATCCGAGCAGTACTTC	CASTPRGGGISEQYF
TRBV6-5	TRBJ1-2	.	TRBD1	TGTGCCAGCAGTTCTGGACAGGGATGGAATGGCTACACCTTC	CASSSGQGWNGYTF
TRBV5-1	TRBJ2-3	.	TRBD2	TGCGCCAGCAGCTTGGCCGCTAGCGGAAACACAGATACGCAGTATTTT	CASSLAASGNTDTQYF
TRBV7-8	TRBJ2-7	.	TRBD2	TGTGCCAGCAGCGGATCGACAACTAGCGATAGCTCCTACGAGCAGTACTTC	CASSGSTTSDSSYEQYF
TRBV9	TRBJ2-4	.	TRBD1	TGTGCCAGCAGCGTAGATTCGAGGGGGCAGGGTATAGCCAAAAACATTCAGTACTTC	CASSVDSRGQGIAKNIQYF
TRBV12-5	TRBJ2-3	once	TRBD1	TGTGCTAGTGGCCGAGACAGGGTCACAGATACGCAGTATTTT	CASGRDRVTDTQYF
TRBV5-6	TRBJ1-4	.	.	TGTGCCAGCAGCTTGGGACAAATTAATGAAAAACTGTTTTTT	CASSLGQINEKLFF
TRBV27	TRBJ1-2	.	.	TGTGCCAGCAGTTTTCAGGGCCACTATGGCTACACCTTC	CASSFQGHYGYTF
TRBV13	TRBJ1-3	.	TRBD1	TGTGCCAGCAGCCAACGGGACAGCCTCGCCATATATTTT	CASSQRDSLAIYF
TRBV7-9	TRBJ2-3	.	TRBD2	TGTGCCAGCAGCTTAAATGGAGCGGGGAGCACAGATACGCAGTATTTT	CASSLNGAGSTDTQYF
TRBV7-6	TRBJ2-7	.	.	TGTGCCAGCAGCCCCCGGGTCGGCGAGCAGTACTTC	CASSPRVGEQYF
TRBV19	TRBJ2-5	.	TRBD1	TGTGCCAGTAGTATTCGGACAGGGGATCAAGAGACCCAGTACTTC	CASSIRTGDQETQYF
TRBV6-8	TRBJ2-7	once	.	TGTGCCAGCAGCCGCATCGACTTCTCTCAGCAGTACTTC	CASSRIDFSQQYF
TRBV20-1	TRBJ2-2	.	.	TGCAGTGCTGGAACTACCGGGGAGCTGTTTTTT	CSAGTTGELFF
TRBV11-3	TRBJ2-1	.	.	TGTGCCAGCAGCATCCGGAGCGGCAACAATGAGCAGTTCTTC	CASSIRSGNNEQFF
TRBV28	TRBJ2-1	.	.	TGTGCCAGCAGTTCCATTATTTGGGGAGCGGTTAACAATGAGCAGTTCTTC	CASSSIIWGAVNNEQFF
TRBV5-1	TRBJ2-3	.	.	TGCGCCAGCAGCTTGGGTGGGACAACTAGCACAGATACGCAGTATTTT	CASSLGGTTSTDTQYF
TRBV9	TRBJ2-3	.	.	TGTGCCAGCAGCGGAAGGGACAAGCACACAGATACGCAGTATTTT	CASSGRDKHTDTQYF
TRBV5-1	TRBJ1-4	.	TRBD1	TGCGCCAGCAGCTTGGGACAGGGTAATGAAAAACTGTTTTTT	CASSLGQGNEKLFF
TRBV7-2	TRBJ2-1	.	.	TGTGCCAGCAGCCCGATGAGGGGCACTAGCAGGTCGCAGTTCTTC	CASSPMRGTSRSQFF
TRBV29-1	TRBJ2-2	once	.	TGCAGCGTTGGGAGGGGAAGCACCGGGGAGCTGTTTTTT	CSVGRGSTGELFF
TRBV30	TRBJ1-4	.	.	TGTGCCTGGAACCTCGACGGCACTAATGAAAAACTGTTTTTT	CAWNLDGTNEKLFF
TRBV7-8	TRBJ2-7	.	.	TGTGCCAGCAGCCCCCGGAGACTGGGCGAGCAGTACTTC	CASSPRRLGEQYF
TRBV7-3	TRBJ2-3	.	.	TGTGCCAGCAGCCCCCCGGGGGTAACAGATACGCAGTATTTT	CASSPPGVTDTQYF
TRBV4-2	TRBJ2-5	.	.	TGTGCCAGCAGCCAGAATAGGAGGGACCAGTACTTC	CASSQNRRDQYF
TRBV7-2	TRBJ2-7	.	.	TGTGCCAGCAGCTTAGGGGGGGCCCGGGCCTACGAGCAGTACTTC	CASSLGGARAYEQYF
TRBV10-3	TRBJ1-2	few	.	TGTGCCATCAGTGAGGTGCCCTCGGATGGCTACACCTTC	CAISEVPSDGYTF
TRBV25-1	TRBJ2-7	once	.	TGTGCCAGCAGTGACATTAGGCAGGCCCTCAGCCAGCAGTACTTC	CASSDIRQALSQQYF
TRBV19	TRBJ2-1	.	.	TGTGCCAGTAGAAATCGGGAGAATGAGCAGTTCTTC	CASRNRENEQFF
TRBV7-7	TRBJ2-5	.	.	TGTGCCAGCAGCTTAGGTCGAAACCAAGAGACCCAGTACTTC	CASSLGRNQETQYF
TRBV9	TRBJ2-1	.	.	TGTGCCAGCAGCGTAGCTCGAGAAGGGTTAGTCCCGAGCTCCTACAATGAGCAGTTCTTC	CASSVAREGLVPSSYNEQFF
TRBV5-4	TRBJ2-5	.	.	TGTGCCAGCAGCTTGATACAGGGCCCGGGGGAGACCCAGTACTTC	CASSLIQGPGETQYF
TRBV11-1	TRBJ2-3	once	.	TGTGCCAGCAGCTACGAAAAAGATACGCAGTATTTT	CASSYEKDTQYF